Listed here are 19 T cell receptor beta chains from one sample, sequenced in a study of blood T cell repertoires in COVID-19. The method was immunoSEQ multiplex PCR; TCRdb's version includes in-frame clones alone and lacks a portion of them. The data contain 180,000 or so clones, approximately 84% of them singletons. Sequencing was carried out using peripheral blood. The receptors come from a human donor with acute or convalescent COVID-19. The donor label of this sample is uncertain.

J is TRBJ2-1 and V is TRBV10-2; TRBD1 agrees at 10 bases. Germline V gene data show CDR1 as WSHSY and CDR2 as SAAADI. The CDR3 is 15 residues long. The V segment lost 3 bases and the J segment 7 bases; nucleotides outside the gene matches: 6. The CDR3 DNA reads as TGCGCCAGCAGTGAATCAGCGGGACAGGGGAATGAGCAGTTCTTC. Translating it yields CASSESAGQGNEQFF.

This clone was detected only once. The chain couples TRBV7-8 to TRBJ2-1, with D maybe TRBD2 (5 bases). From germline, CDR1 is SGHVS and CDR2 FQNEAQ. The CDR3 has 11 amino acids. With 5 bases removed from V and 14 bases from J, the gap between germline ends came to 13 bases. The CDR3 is CASSPGLQKFF. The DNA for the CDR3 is TGTGCCAGCAGCCCTGGACTCCAAAAGTTCTTC.

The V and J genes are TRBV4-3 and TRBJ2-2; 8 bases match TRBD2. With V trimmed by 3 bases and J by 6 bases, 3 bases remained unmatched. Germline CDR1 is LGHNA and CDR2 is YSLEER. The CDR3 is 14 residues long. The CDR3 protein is CASSHSGSSGELFF. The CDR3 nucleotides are TGCGCCAGCAGCCACAGCGGGAGTTCCGGGGAGCTGTTTTTT.

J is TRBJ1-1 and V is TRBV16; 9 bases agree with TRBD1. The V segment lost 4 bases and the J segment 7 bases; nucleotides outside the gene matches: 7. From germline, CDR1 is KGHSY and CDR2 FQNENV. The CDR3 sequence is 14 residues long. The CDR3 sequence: CASSPQGQGREAFF. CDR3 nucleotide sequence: TGTGCCAGCAGCCCCCAGGGACAGGGCCGTGAAGCTTTCTTT.

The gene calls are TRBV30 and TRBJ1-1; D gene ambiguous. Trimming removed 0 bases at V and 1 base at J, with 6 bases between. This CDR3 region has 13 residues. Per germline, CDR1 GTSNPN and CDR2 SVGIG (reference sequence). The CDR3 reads CAWSVQPNTEAFF. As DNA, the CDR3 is TGTGCCTGGAGTGTACAGCCGAACACTGAAGCTTTCTTT.

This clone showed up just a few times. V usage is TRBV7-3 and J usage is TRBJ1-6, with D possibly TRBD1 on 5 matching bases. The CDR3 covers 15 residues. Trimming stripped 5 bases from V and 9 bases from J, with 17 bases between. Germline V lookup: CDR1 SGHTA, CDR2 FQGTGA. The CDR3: CASSQDIVQGSPLHF. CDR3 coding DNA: TGTGCCAGCAGCCAAGATATAGTCCAGGGTTCACCCCTCCACTTT.

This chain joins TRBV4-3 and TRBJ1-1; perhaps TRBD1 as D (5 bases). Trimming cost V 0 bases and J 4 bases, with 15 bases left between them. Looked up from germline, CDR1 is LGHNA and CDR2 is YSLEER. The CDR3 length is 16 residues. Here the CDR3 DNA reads TGCGCCAGCAGCCAAGAACGCGGGGCGGGGAGCACTGAAGCTTTCTTT. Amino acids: CASSQERGAGSTEAFF.

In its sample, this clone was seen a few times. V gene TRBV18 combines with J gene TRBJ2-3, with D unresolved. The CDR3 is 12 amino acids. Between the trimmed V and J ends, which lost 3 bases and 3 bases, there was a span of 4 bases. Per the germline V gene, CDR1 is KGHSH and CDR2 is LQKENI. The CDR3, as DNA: TGTGCCAGCTCACCCTTTACAGATACGCAGTATTTT. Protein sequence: CASSPFTDTQYF.

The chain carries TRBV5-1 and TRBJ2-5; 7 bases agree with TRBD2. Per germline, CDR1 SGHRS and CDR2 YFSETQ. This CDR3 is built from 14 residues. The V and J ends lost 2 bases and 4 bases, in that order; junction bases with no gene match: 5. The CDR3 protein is CASSFYGGGETQYF. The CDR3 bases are TGCGCCAGCAGCTTTTACGGCGGGGGAGAGACCCAGTACTTC.

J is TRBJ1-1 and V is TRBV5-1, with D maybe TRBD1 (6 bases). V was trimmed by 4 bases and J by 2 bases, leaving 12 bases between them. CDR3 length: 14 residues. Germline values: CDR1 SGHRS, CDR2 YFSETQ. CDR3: CASSPRTANTEAFF. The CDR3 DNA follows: TGCGCCAGCAGCCCCCGGACAGCCAACACTGAAGCTTTCTTT.

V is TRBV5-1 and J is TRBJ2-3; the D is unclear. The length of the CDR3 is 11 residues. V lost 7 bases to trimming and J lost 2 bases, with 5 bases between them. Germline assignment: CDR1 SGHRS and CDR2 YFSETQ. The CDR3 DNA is TGCGCCAGCGCTAACACAGATACGCAGTATTTT. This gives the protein CASANTDTQYF.

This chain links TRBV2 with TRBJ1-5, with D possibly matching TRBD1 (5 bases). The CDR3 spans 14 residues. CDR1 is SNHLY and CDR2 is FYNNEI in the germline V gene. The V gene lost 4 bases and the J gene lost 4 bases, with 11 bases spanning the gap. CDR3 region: CASSALTVNQPQHF. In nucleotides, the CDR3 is TGTGCCAGCAGTGCCTTGACAGTAAATCAGCCCCAGCATTTT.

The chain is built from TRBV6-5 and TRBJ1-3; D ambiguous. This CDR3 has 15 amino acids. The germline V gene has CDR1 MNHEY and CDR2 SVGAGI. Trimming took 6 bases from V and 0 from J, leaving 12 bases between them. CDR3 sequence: CASSQELTSGNTIYF. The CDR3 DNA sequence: TGTGCCAGCAGCCAGGAACTCACCTCTGGAAACACCATATATTTT.

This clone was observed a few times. CDR3 residues: CASRGQGGANYGYTF. The CDR3 nucleotides read TGTGCCAGTAGAGGACAGGGGGGAGCCAACTATGGCTACACCTTC. The V call is TRBV19, the J call TRBJ1-2, with TRBD1 matching over 10 bases. CDR1 and CDR2 from the germline V gene are LNHDA and SQIVND (reference sequence). V lost 6 bases and J lost 2; bases outside the gene matches: 6. CDR3 length equals 15 residues. Full variable domain (rest looked up from reference TRBV19 and TRBJ1-2): DGGITQSPKYLFRKEGQNVTLSCEQNLNHDAMYWYRQDPGQGLRLIYYSQIVNDFQKGDIAEGYSVSREKKESFPLTVTSAQKNPTAFYLCASRGQGGANYGYTFGSGTRLTVV.

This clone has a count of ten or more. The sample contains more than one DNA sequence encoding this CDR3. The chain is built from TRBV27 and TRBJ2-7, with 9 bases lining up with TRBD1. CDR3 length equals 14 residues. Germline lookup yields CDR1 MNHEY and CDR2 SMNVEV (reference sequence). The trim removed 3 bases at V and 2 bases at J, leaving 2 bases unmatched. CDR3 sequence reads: CASSLDRGTYEQYF. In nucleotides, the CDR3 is TGTGCCAGCAGTTTGGACAGGGGAACCTACGAGCAGTACTTC.

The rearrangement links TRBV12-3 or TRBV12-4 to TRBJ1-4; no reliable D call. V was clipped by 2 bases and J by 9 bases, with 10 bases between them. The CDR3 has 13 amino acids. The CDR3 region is CASSLRTNKKLFF. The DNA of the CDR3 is TGTGCCAGCAGTTTACGCACCAACAAAAAACTGTTTTTT.

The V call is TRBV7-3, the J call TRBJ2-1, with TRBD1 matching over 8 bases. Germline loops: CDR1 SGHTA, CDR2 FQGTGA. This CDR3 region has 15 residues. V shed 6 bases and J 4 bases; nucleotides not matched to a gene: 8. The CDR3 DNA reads TGTGCCAGCAGTCAAACAGGGGGAAAATACAATGAGCAGTTCTTC. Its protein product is CASSQTGGKYNEQFF.

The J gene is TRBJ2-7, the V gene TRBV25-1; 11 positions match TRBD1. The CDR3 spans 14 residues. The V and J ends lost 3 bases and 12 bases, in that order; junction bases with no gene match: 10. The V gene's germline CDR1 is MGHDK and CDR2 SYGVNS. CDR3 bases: TGTGCCAGCAGTGACCCCGGACAGGGGGCTATTAGGTACTTC. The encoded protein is CASSDPGQGAIRYF.

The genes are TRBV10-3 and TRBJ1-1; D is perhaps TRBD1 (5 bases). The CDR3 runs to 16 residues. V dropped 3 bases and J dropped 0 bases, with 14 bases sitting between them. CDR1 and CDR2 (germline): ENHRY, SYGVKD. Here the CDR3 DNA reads TGTGCCATCAGTGAACCCACAGGTATCATGAACACTGAAGCTTTCTTT. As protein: CAISEPTGIMNTEAFF.